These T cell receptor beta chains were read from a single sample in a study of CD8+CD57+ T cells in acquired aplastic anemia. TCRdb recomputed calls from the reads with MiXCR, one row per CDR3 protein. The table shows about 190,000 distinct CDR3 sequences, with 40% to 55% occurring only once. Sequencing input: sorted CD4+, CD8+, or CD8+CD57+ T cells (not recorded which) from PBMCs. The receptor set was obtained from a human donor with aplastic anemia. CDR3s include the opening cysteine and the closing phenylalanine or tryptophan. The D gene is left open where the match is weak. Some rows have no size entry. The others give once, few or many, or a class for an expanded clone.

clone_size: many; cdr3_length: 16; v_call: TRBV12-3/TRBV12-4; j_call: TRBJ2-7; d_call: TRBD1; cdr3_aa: CASSLKDPGGSYEQYF; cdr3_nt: TGTGCCAGCAGTTTAAAGGACCCAGGGGGTTCCTACGAGCAGTACTTC
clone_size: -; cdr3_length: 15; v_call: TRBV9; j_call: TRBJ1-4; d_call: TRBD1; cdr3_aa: CASSVAGGVNEKLFF; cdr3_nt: TGTGCCAGCAGCGTAGCAGGGGGCGTAAATGAAAAACTGTTTTTT
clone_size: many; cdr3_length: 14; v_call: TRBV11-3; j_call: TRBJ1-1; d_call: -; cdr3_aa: CASSLEGVNTEAFF; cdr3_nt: TGTGCCAGCAGCCTGGAGGGAGTGAACACTGAAGCTTTCTTT
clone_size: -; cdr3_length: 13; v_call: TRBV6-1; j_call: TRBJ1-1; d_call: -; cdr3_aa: CASSPRDRTEAFF; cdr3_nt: TGTGCCAGCAGTCCCCGAGACAGAACTGAAGCTTTCTTT
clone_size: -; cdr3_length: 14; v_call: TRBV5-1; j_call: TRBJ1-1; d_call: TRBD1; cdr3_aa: CASSLYRGNTEAFF; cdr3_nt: TGCGCCAGCAGCTTGTACAGGGGCAACACTGAAGCTTTCTTT
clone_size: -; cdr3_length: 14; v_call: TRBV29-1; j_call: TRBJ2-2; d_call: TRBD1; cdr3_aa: CSVGTGWDTGELFF; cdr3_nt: TGCAGCGTTGGGACAGGGTGGGACACCGGGGAGCTGTTTTTT
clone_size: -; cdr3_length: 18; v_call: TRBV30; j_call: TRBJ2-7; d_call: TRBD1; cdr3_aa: CAWSSGHLGQGIRDEQYF; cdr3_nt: TGTGCCTGGAGTTCTGGCCACTTAGGACAGGGGATTAGAGACGAGCAGTACTTC
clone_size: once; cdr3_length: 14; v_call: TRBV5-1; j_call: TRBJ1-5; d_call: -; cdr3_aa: CASSLMEGRQPQHF; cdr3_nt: TGCGCCAGCAGCTTGATGGAGGGCAGGCAGCCCCAGCATTTT
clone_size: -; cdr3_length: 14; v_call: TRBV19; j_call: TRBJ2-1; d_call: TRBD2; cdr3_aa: CASSITSGYNEQFF; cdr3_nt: TGTGCCAGTAGTATTACTAGCGGTTACAATGAGCAGTTCTTC
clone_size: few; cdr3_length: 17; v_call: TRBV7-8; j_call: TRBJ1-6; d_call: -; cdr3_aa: CASSPHRPTRPNSPLHF; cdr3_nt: TGTGCCAGCAGCCCCCACCGGCCCACTCGGCCGAATTCACCCCTCCACTTT
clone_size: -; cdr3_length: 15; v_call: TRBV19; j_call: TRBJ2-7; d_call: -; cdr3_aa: CASSAGSGGSYEQYF; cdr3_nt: TGTGCCAGTAGTGCAGGCTCCGGAGGTTCCTACGAGCAGTACTTC
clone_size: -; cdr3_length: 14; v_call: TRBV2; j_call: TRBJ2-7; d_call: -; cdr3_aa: CASSLETGTPEKFF; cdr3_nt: TGTGCCAGCAGCTTGGAAACCGGGACCCCCGAAAAATTCTTC
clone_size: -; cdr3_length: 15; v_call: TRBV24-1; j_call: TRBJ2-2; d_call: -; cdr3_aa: CATSDGGLNTGELFF; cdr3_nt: TGTGCCACCAGTGATGGGGGACTGAACACCGGGGAGCTGTTTTTT
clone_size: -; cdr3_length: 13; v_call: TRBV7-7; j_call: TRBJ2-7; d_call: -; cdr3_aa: CASSSGTQYEQYF; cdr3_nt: TGTGCCAGCAGTTCAGGTACCCAATACGAGCAGTACTTC
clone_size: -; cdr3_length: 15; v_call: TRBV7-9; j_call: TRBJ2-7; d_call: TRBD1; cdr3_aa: CASSSPGQSPYEQYF; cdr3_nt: TGTGCCAGCAGCTCGCCGGGACAGTCGCCCTACGAGCAGTACTTC
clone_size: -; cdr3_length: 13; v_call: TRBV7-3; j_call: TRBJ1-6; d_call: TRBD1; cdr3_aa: CASSRDRESPLHF; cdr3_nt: TGTGCCAGCAGCCGGGACAGGGAGTCACCCCTCCACTTT
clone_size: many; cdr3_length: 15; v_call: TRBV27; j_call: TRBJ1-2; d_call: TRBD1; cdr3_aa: CASSYTGQGNYGYTF; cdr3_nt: TGTGCCAGCAGTTATACCGGACAGGGCAACTATGGCTACACCTTC
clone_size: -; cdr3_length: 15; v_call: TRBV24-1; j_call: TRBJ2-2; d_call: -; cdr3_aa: CATSDSGRGSGELFF; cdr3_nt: TGTGCCACCAGTGATAGTGGCAGGGGATCCGGGGAGCTGTTTTTT
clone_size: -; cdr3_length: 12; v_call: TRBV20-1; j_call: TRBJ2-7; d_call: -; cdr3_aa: CSARDRGPERDF; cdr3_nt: TGCAGTGCTAGAGATCGGGGGCCGGAGCGGGACTTC
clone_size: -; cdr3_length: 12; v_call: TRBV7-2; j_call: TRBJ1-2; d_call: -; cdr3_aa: CASSLEMGGYTF; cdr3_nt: TGTGCCAGCAGCTTAGAGATGGGGGGCTACACCTTC
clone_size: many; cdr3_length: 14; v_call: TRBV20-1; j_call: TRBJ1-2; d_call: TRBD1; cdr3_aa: CSAGNRQGFLGYTF; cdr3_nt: TGCAGTGCGGGGAACAGACAGGGGTTTCTTGGCTACACCTTC
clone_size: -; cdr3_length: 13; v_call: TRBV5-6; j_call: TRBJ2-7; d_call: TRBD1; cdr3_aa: CASSRRTGAEQYF; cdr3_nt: TGTGCCAGCAGCCGCCGGACAGGGGCCGAGCAGTACTTC
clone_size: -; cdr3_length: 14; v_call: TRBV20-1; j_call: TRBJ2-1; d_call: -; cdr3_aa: CSARDTVAYNEQFF; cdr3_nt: TGCAGTGCTAGAGATACAGTTGCCTACAATGAGCAGTTCTTC
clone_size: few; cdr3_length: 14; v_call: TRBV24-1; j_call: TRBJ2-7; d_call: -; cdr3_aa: CATSDFVHGDEQYF; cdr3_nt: TGTGCCACCAGTGATTTCGTCCACGGGGACGAGCAGTACTTC
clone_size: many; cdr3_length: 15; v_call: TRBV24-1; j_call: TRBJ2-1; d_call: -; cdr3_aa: CATSDYRDRYNEQFF; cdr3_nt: TGTGCCACCAGTGATTACAGGGATAGATACAATGAGCAGTTCTTC
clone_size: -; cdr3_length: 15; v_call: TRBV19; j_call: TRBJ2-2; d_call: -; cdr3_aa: CASSVGLAYTGELFF; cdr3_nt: TGTGCCAGTAGTGTGGGCCTAGCCTACACCGGGGAGCTGTTTTTT
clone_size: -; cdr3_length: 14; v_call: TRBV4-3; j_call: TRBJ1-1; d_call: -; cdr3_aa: CASSQDSLGTEAFF; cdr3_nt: TGCGCCAGCAGCCAAGATTCCCTAGGGACTGAAGCTTTCTTT
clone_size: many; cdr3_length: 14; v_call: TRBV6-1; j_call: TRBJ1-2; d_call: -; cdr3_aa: CASSQPGRNYGYTF; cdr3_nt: TGTGCCAGCAGTCAACCGGGACGGAACTATGGCTACACCTTC
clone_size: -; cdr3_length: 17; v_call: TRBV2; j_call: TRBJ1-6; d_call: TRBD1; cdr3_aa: CASSGQGAGRGNSPLHF; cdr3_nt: TGTGCCAGCAGTGGACAGGGGGCAGGTCGGGGTAATTCACCCCTCCACTTT
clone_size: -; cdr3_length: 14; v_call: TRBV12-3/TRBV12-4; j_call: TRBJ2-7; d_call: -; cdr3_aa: CASSSPTLSYEQYF; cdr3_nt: TGTGCCAGCAGTTCCCCGACACTTTCCTACGAGCAGTACTTC
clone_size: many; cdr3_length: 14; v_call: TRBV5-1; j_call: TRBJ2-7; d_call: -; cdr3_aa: CASSPEPGTYEQYF; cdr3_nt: TGCGCCAGCAGCCCGGAGCCAGGAACCTACGAGCAGTACTTC
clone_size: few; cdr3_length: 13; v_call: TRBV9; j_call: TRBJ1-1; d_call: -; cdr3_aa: CASSVDGNTEAFF; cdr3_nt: TGTGCCAGCAGCGTAGACGGGAACACTGAAGCTTTCTTT
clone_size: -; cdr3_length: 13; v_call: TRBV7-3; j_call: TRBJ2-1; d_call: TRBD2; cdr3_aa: CASSLAGGLEQFF; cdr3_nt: TGTGCCAGCTCACTAGCGGGGGGGCTTGAGCAGTTCTTC
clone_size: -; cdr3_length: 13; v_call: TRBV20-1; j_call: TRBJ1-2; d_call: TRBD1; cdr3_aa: CSASTGGKYGYTF; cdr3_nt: TGCAGTGCCTCGACAGGGGGCAAATATGGCTACACCTTC
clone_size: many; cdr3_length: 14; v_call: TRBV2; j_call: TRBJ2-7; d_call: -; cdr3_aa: CASSEALGGSEQYF; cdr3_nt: TGTGCCAGCAGTGAAGCGCTTGGGGGGTCCGAGCAGTACTTC
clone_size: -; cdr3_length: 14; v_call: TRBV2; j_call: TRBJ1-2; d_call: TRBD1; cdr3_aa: CASRTPTGDYGYTF; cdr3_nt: TGTGCCAGCAGGACTCCTACAGGGGACTATGGCTACACCTTC
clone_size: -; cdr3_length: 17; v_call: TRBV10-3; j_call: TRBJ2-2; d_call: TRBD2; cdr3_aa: CAISGSPGLAGTGELFF; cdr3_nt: TGTGCCATCAGTGGAAGCCCGGGACTAGCGGGCACCGGGGAGCTGTTTTTT
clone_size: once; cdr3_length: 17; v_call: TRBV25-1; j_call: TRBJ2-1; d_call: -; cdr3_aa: CASSETDREGPSNEQFF; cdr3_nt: TGTGCCAGCAGTGAAACTGATCGTGAGGGGCCTTCCAATGAGCAGTTCTTC
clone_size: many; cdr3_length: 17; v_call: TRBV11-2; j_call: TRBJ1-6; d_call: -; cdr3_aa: CASSVSGIYSYNSPLHF; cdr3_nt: TGTGCCAGCAGCGTCTCAGGGATATACTCCTATAATTCACCCCTCCACTTT
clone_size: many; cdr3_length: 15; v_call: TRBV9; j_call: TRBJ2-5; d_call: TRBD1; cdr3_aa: CASSADRGYQETQYF; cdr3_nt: TGTGCCAGCAGCGCGGACAGGGGGTACCAAGAGACCCAGTACTTC
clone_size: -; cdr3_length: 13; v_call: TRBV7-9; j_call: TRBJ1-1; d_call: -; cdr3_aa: CASSLTGSAEAFF; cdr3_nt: TGTGCCAGCAGCTTAACAGGGAGCGCTGAAGCTTTCTTT
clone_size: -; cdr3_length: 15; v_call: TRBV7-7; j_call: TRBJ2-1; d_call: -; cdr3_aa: CASSLDWTLNNEQFF; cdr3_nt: TGTGCCAGCAGTCTCGACTGGACCTTGAACAATGAGCAGTTCTTC
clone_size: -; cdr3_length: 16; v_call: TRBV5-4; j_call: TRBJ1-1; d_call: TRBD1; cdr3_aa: CASSTNVDRMNTEAFF; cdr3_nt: TGTGCCAGCAGTACCAACGTGGACAGGATGAACACTGAAGCTTTCTTT
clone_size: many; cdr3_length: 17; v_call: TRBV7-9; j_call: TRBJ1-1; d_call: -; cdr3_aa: CASSLAKSSDMNTEAFF; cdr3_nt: TGTGCCAGCAGCTTAGCCAAAAGCAGTGACATGAACACTGAAGCTTTCTTT
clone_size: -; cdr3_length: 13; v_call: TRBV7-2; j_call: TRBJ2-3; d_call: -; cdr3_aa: CASSRSVPTGQYF; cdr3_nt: TGTGCCAGCAGCCGATCGGTGCCAACCGGGCAGTATTTT
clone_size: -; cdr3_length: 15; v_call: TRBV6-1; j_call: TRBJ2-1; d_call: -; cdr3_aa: CASNLRALSYNEQFF; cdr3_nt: TGTGCCAGCAACCTCAGGGCTCTCTCCTACAATGAGCAGTTCTTC
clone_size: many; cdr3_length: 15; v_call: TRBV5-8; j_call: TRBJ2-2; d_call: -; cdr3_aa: CASSLGNEDTGELFF; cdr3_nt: TGTGCCAGCAGCTTGGGGAATGAAGACACCGGGGAGCTGTTTTTT
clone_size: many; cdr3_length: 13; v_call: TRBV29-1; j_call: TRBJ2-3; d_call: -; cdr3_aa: CSVEEGATDTQYF; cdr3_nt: TGCAGCGTTGAGGAGGGGGCTACAGATACGCAGTATTTT
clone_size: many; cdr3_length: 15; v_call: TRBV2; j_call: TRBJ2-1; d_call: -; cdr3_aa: CASVTSSSSYNEQFF; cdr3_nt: TGTGCCAGCGTGACTAGTTCCAGCTCCTACAATGAGCAGTTCTTC
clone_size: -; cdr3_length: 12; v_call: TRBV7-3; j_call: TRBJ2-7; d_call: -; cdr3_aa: CASSLDGGEQYF; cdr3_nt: TGTGCCAGCAGCTTGGACGGGGGCGAGCAGTACTTC
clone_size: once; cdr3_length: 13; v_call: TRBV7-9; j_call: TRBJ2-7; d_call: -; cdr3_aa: CASSLVNIYEQYF; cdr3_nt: TGTGCCAGCAGCTTAGTGAACATCTACGAGCAGTACTTC
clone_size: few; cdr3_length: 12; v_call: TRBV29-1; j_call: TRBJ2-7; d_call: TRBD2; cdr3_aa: CSAVTSGDEQYF; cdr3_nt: TGCAGCGCCGTGACTAGCGGGGACGAGCAGTACTTC
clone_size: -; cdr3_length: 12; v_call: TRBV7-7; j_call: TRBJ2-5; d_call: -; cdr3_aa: CARGQSQETQYF; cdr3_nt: TGTGCTAGAGGGCAGAGCCAAGAGACCCAGTACTTC